The rows below give T cell receptor beta chains drawn from one sample of a study of cytomegalovirus exposure and HLA in healthy donors. Repertoires were generated with immunoSEQ multiplex PCR, while TCRdb's copy carries only in-frame clones and drops some. The profile shows fewer than 200,000 clones, 65% to 85% of them singletons. Material for sequencing was PBMCs. The receptors were gathered from a woman aged 50 to 65 in good health and CMV-seropositive. CDR3s include the opening cysteine and the closing phenylalanine or tryptophan. D genes are given only for firm matches. Clone sizes are given selectively: once, few, many, or a class where the clone is expanded.

J,D,size,V,DNA,CDR3
TRBJ1-4,-,-,TRBV7-9,TGTGCCAGCAGCCCGGGAGCCAATAATGAAAAACTGTTTTTT,CASSPGANNEKLFF
TRBJ1-2,TRBD1,once,TRBV7-2,TGTGCCAGCAGCTCTCCGGGACAGGGTTACTGGGGCTACACCTTC,CASSSPGQGYWGYTF
TRBJ1-2,-,once,TRBV16,TGTGCCAGCAGCCAACTTGCTCAGGAAGCGGCCTATGGCTACACCTTC,CASSQLAQEAAYGYTF
TRBJ1-2,TRBD1,-,TRBV7-2,TGTGCCAGCAGCTTCAGACAGGGGGCGGTTGCCTATGGCTACACCTTC,CASSFRQGAVAYGYTF
TRBJ1-2,-,-,TRBV28,TGTGCCAGCGTGGACAGTCTTAACTATGGCTACACCTTC,CASVDSLNYGYTF
TRBJ2-3,-,-,TRBV20-1,TGCAGTGCTAGTGGTCTAGTTACGCAGTATTTT,CSASGLVTQYF
TRBJ2-3,-,-,TRBV27,TGTGCCAGCAGAATGAGGACTAGCACAGATACGCAGTATTTT,CASRMRTSTDTQYF
TRBJ1-2,-,-,TRBV4-1,TGCGCCAGCAGCCAAGAAAACTGGCAGGAGGGTGGCTACACCTTC,CASSQENWQEGGYTF
TRBJ2-7,TRBD2,few,TRBV23-1,TGCGCCAGCGAAGCGGGAGGGCGACCCTACGAGCAGTACTTC,CASEAGGRPYEQYF
TRBJ2-3,-,-,TRBV11-2,TGTGCCAGCAGCTTAGAGGCCTCAACAGATACGCAGTATTTT,CASSLEASTDTQYF
TRBJ1-1,-,-,TRBV7-9,TGTGCCAGCAGCCAGGGGAACAGTAAATCTTTCTTT,CASSQGNSKSFF
TRBJ2-5,-,once,TRBV19,TGTGCCAGTAGTATAGGTCCCAGGGGGAGGAGTACGGAGACCCAGTACTTC,CASSIGPRGRSTETQYF
TRBJ2-5,TRBD1,once,TRBV7-3,TGTGCCAGCAGCTCCCAGGGGGCGCAAGAGACCCAGTACTTC,CASSSQGAQETQYF
TRBJ2-1,TRBD2,once,TRBV6-4,TGTGCCAGCAGGGTTCCGGGACTAGCGGGAGATGAGCAGTTCTTC,CASRVPGLAGDEQFF
TRBJ2-3,-,-,TRBV5-4,TGTGCCAGCAGCCCCAGGGGCCTGGGGAAGGATACGCAGTATTTT,CASSPRGLGKDTQYF
TRBJ1-4,TRBD1,-,TRBV30,TGTGCCTGGAGTCCAACGGACAGGCGAAATGAAAAACTGTTTTTT,CAWSPTDRRNEKLFF
TRBJ2-3,-,once,TRBV29-1,TGCAGCGTTGCTGGACTATCCCCCGGGGATACGCAGTATTTT,CSVAGLSPGDTQYF
TRBJ2-1,-,-,TRBV5-1,TGCGCCAGCAGCTCGGCGGGCCCTCGGGACTCAAGCTCCTACAATGAGCAGTTCTTC,CASSSAGPRDSSSYNEQFF
TRBJ2-1,-,few,TRBV28,TGTGCCAGCAGTTTAGGAGGATGGGGGCGGGAGCAGTTCTTC,CASSLGGWGREQFF
TRBJ2-2,TRBD2,-,TRBV6-4,TGTGCCAGCAGCCGTAGCGGGGGGGACACCGGGGAGCTGTTTTTT,CASSRSGGDTGELFF
TRBJ2-7,-,-,TRBV15,TGTGCCACCAGCAGAGTCCGGACACCGAGCTCCGAGCAGTACTTC,CATSRVRTPSSEQYF
TRBJ2-2,TRBD2,few,TRBV4-3,TGCGCCAGCAGCCAAGAGGCTAGCGGGAGGGCGAGCACCGGGGAGCTGTTTTTT,CASSQEASGRASTGELFF
TRBJ2-7,TRBD2,few,TRBV7-2,TGTGCCAGCAGCTTAGAGGGGACTAGCGGGAGATTCGAGCAGTACTTC,CASSLEGTSGRFEQYF
TRBJ2-1,-,-,TRBV7-9,TGTGCCAGCAGCTCACTAGGTTTAGGTGAGGAGCAGTTCTTC,CASSSLGLGEEQFF
TRBJ1-2,TRBD1,few,TRBV18,TGTGCCAGCTCACCGGACAGGGCCGAATATGGCTACACCTTC,CASSPDRAEYGYTF
TRBJ2-2,-,once,TRBV2,TGTGCCAGCAGTCTACAGGGTGGCACCGGGGAGCTGTTTTTT,CASSLQGGTGELFF
TRBJ1-4,-,-,TRBV7-9,TGTGCCAGCAGCGGGGGGTCTCTGGCTAATGAAAAACTGTTTTTT,CASSGGSLANEKLFF
TRBJ1-1,-,-,TRBV12-5,TGTGCTAGTGCCCCCCCGGGGGGGCTCATGAACACTGAAGCTTTCTTT,CASAPPGGLMNTEAFF
TRBJ1-6,-,-,TRBV7-9,TGTGCCAGCGGCTTAGAGAGGCCTTCACCCCTCCACTTT,CASGLERPSPLHF
TRBJ2-5,-,-,TRBV5-1,TGCGCCAGCAGCTTGGAAGGGGACTCCGGGGAGACCCAGTACTTC,CASSLEGDSGETQYF
TRBJ1-1,TRBD1,-,TRBV5-6,TGTGCCAGCAGCTTGGGACAGGGGTCGTACTTGCTAACTTTCTTT,CASSLGQGSYLLTFF
TRBJ1-1,-,once,TRBV9,TGTGCCAGCAGGGCCTTAGATGGGGGGGCTTGGACTGAAGCTTTCTTT,CASRALDGGAWTEAFF
TRBJ1-2,-,once,TRBV2,TGTGCCAGCAGGGACTCCTCACAGACAAACTACTCGTATGGCTACACCTTC,CASRDSSQTNYSYGYTF
TRBJ2-7,TRBD2,-,TRBV14,TGTGCCAGCAGCTTTATTGAGCCGGGGGGCGAGCAGTACTTC,CASSFIEPGGEQYF
TRBJ2-7,TRBD2,-,TRBV9,TGTGCCAGCAGCGTTTATGGGACTAGCGGGACGGGGGACGAGCAGTACTTC,CASSVYGTSGTGDEQYF
TRBJ1-1,-,-,TRBV7-2,TGTGCCAGCAGCTTATTCGGAGGAAACACTGAAGCTTTCTTT,CASSLFGGNTEAFF
TRBJ1-1,-,few,TRBV7-2,TGTGCCAGCCGAGAGGACATGAACACTGAAGCTTTCTTT,CASREDMNTEAFF
TRBJ2-3,-,-,TRBV6-5,TGTGCCAGCAGGCACACAGGGATCGGCACAGATACGCAGTATTTT,CASRHTGIGTDTQYF
TRBJ2-2,-,once,TRBV7-3,TGTGCCAGCAGCTCCTACACCGGGGAGCTGTTTTTT,CASSSYTGELFF
TRBJ1-1,-,-,TRBV7-3,TGTGCCAGCAGCTTAACGGCGGGGATGAACACTGAAGCTTTCTTT,CASSLTAGMNTEAFF
TRBJ1-2,-,-,TRBV18,TGTGCCAGCTCACCATCCACAGAGGGAGGTAGCTACACCTTC,CASSPSTEGGSYTF
TRBJ2-7,TRBD1,-,TRBV18,TGTGCCAGCTCACCACAGACAGGGGCATCGAACGAGCAGTACTTC,CASSPQTGASNEQYF
TRBJ2-2,TRBD2,-,TRBV27,TGTGCCAGCAGTCGACCCACCCGGGGGGGGTACACCGGGGAGCTGTTTTTT,CASSRPTRGGYTGELFF
TRBJ2-7,TRBD1,-,TRBV27,TGTGCCAGCATGGACAGGAGCTCCTACGAGCAGTACTTC,CASMDRSSYEQYF
TRBJ2-7,TRBD2,once,TRBV7-9,TGTGCCAGCAGCTTAGCCCACGGACTAGCGATGTCTTACGAGCAGTACTTC,CASSLAHGLAMSYEQYF
TRBJ2-1,TRBD2,-,TRBV5-4,TGTGCCAGCAGCTCCTCGTTAGCGGGAACCGGCTACAATGAGCAGTTCTTC,CASSSSLAGTGYNEQFF
TRBJ2-2,-,-,TRBV27,TGTGCCAGCAGTTTCTATGGGCCGACCGGGGAGCTGTTTTTT,CASSFYGPTGELFF
TRBJ2-5,-,-,TRBV28,TGTGCCAGCAGTAACCTATCCACGAAGGAGGAGACCCAGTACTTC,CASSNLSTKEETQYF
TRBJ2-4,TRBD1,-,TRBV7-3,TGTGCCAGCAGCGGACAGGGTGGCATTCAGTACTTC,CASSGQGGIQYF
TRBJ2-7,TRBD1,-,TRBV6-6,TGTGCCAGCAGTTACCCTCCGGGACAGGCCTACGAGCAGTACTTC,CASSYPPGQAYEQYF
TRBJ2-3,TRBD1,-,TRBV27,TGTGCCAGCAGTTCCACCGGGACAGGGTCCACAGATACGCAGTATTTT,CASSSTGTGSTDTQYF
TRBJ1-5,TRBD1,-,TRBV5-8,TGTGCCAGCAGCTTATTAAACCGCCGGGACAGGGCTCAGCCCCAGCATTTT,CASSLLNRRDRAQPQHF
TRBJ2-7,TRBD2,-,TRBV27,TGTGCCAGCAGTCAGACTAGCGGCCCCTACGAGCAGTACTTC,CASSQTSGPYEQYF
TRBJ1-6,TRBD1,-,TRBV28,TGTGCCAGCAGTTGGGGACAGGGGATTTCACCCCTCCACTTT,CASSWGQGISPLHF
TRBJ2-7,TRBD2,once,TRBV7-8,TGTGCCAGCAGCTTAGGGGCTAGCGGGAGCTCCTACGAGCAGTACTTC,CASSLGASGSSYEQYF
TRBJ2-3,TRBD2,once,TRBV29-1,TGCAGCGTTGAAGGGGTCGGGGGGGATACGCAGTATTTT,CSVEGVGGDTQYF
TRBJ2-5,TRBD1,-,TRBV5-4,TGTGCCAGCAGCTTGGGGGCAGGACAGGGGGCCCTATACCAAGAGACCCAGTACTTC,CASSLGAGQGALYQETQYF
TRBJ1-5,-,-,TRBV5-8,TGTGCCAGCGGTCAACTTTCCACAGGCGCTTTTTGGCCCCAGCATTTT,CASGQLSTGAFWPQHF
TRBJ1-4,TRBD1,-,TRBV4-2,TGTGCCAGCAGAAGCCTGGGGGGACAGCAAAATGAAAAACTGTTTTTT,CASRSLGGQQNEKLFF